This TCR beta chain was recorded in a study of neurological immune-mediated disorders. Study results and limitations: Phylogenetic grouping assigned the repertoires of 18 of 34 multiple sclerosis patients to one related-CDR3 cluster, which constitutes a possible signature.

This clonotype was seen many times. Its antigen is unidentified. Trimming left V 3 bases short and J 3 bases short, with 9 bases between. From germline, CDR1 is SGDLS and CDR2 YYNGEE. This CDR3 region has 14 residues. The authors obtained over 170 million TCR-beta sequences from 15-18 subjects per sequencing run. Via MiXCR, TCRdb re-called the 5' RACE reads, giving one row per CDR3 protein. This sample carries tens of thousands of distinct CDR3 sequences, around 4.4% of them seen once, and the ten largest clones take roughly 3.1%. The sequenced sample was PBMCs. The genes are TRBV9 and TRBJ2-2; no clear D. The TCR was taken from a man over 45 with multiple sclerosis. The CDR3 coding sequence is TGTGCCAGCAGCGATAGGTCTCACACCGGGGAGCTGTTTTTT. Translation: CASSDRSHTGELFF.